Presented here are 30 T cell receptor beta chains from one specimen sequenced in a study of early T cells in non-severe SARS-CoV-2 infection. MiXCR, run by TCRdb on the 5' RACE reads, gives a single entry per CDR3 protein. The sample has tens of thousands of distinct CDR3 sequences, 12% seen once. Sequencing input: whole blood. These receptors were collected from an adult who was a healthcare worker with PCR-confirmed SARS-CoV-2 infection or an uninfected control (not recorded which).

The chain combines TRBV3-1 with TRBJ2-4, with TRBD1 matching 7 bases. The CDR3 is 14 amino acids. J lost 10 bases, V lost 5 bases, and 11 bases had no gene match. Germline values: CDR1 LGHDT, CDR2 YNNKEL (reference sequence). As DNA, the CDR3 is TGTGCCAGCAGCGGCACAGGGGCAACCAGGATTCAGTACTTC. Translation gives CASSGTGATRIQYF.

The chain uses TRBV9 and TRBJ2-2; 7 bases are a match to TRBD2. The V gene's germline CDR1 is SGDLS and CDR2 YYNGEE. J gave up 6 bases and V 7 bases, and 0 bases lay outside the gene matches. The CDR3 length is 11 residues. This CDR3 reads CASRGAGELFF. Here the CDR3 DNA reads TGTGCCAGCCGGGGGGCCGGGGAGCTGTTTTTT.

The DNA for the CDR3 is TGCGCCAGCAGCCCGAACTCCGGGACAGCCAAAGCTTTCTTT. Translating it yields CASSPNSGTAKAFF. The rearrangement links TRBV5-1 to TRBJ1-1; 7 bases line up with TRBD1. V shed 4 bases, J shed 9 bases, and the junction held 12 bases outside the gene matches. Germline values: CDR1 SGHRS, CDR2 YFSETQ. This CDR3 spans 14 amino acids.

This clonotype was detected many times. The chain uses TRBV28 and TRBJ2-7; a possible D gene is TRBD2 (6 bases). This CDR3 region has 15 residues. Trimming removed 6 bases from V and 2 bases from J, with 17 bases in between. The germline CDR1 and CDR2 sequences are MDHEN and SYDVKM. The chain's CDR3 is CASSPVRGGTYEQYF. CDR3 sequence (DNA): TGTGCCAGCAGCCCTGTGCGGGGCGGTACCTACGAGCAGTACTTC.

This clonotype was seen only a few times. This chain joins TRBV7-9 and TRBJ2-1; 8 bases align to TRBD2. The germline gives CDR1 SEHNR, CDR2 FQNEAQ (reference sequence). CDR3 size: 14 residues. Trimming took 5 bases from V and 9 from J; bases not matched to a gene: 9. As DNA, the CDR3 is TGTGCCAGCAGCCGAAGGACTAGCTGGGGTGAGCAGTTCTTC. This encodes CASSRRTSWGEQFF.

The chain combines TRBV28 with TRBJ1-1; no reliable D call. The germline V and J ends were trimmed by 1 base and 6 bases, with 12 bases remaining between them. Germline V lookup: CDR1 MDHEN, CDR2 SYDVKM. The CDR3 consists of 14 residues. The CDR3 bases are TGTGCCAGCAGTTTATTACGAGCCTTCTCTGAAGCTTTCTTT. This gives the protein CASSLLRAFSEAFF.

This clonotype was seen a handful of times. CDR3 sequence reads: CSVEGGPTGANVLTF. CDR3 coding DNA: TGCAGCGTTGAGGGCGGGCCAACTGGGGCCAACGTCCTGACTTTC. The chain employs TRBV29-1 and TRBJ2-6; maybe TRBD2 (5 bases). Germline CDR1 is SQVTM and CDR2 is ANQGSEA. The V gene lost 3 bases and the J gene lost 2 bases, with 11 bases spanning the gap. The CDR3 has 15 residues.

This clonotype appeared many times. The gene calls are TRBV10-3 and TRBJ2-7; 10 bases align to TRBD2. Looked up from germline, CDR1 is ENHRY and CDR2 is SYGVKD. The CDR3 is 16 amino acids. The ends lost 2 bases at V and 6 bases at J; junction bases unmatched: 10. CDR3 in amino acids: CAISEDESSGSSEQYF. For the CDR3, the DNA is TGTGCCATCAGTGAGGACGAGTCTAGCGGGAGCTCCGAGCAGTACTTC.

The rearrangement links TRBV5-1 to TRBJ2-1; D remains unclear. The CDR3 has 15 amino acids. Germline CDR1 reads SGHRS; CDR2 reads YFSETQ. Trimming removed 0 bases at V and 0 bases at J, with 7 bases between. The CDR3 is CASSLGYISYNEQFF. In nucleotides, the CDR3 is TGCGCCAGCAGCTTGGGCTACATCTCCTACAATGAGCAGTTCTTC.

This chain joins TRBV3-1 and TRBJ2-7; 11 nucleotides match TRBD2. Germline-derived CDR1 and CDR2 are LGHDT and YNNKEL (reference sequence). This CDR3 is built from 15 residues. Trimming cost V 4 bases and J 6 bases; bases outside gene matches: 8. DNA for the CDR3: TGTGCCAGCAGCCGAGGACTAGCGGGCTTCGGCGAGCAGTACTTC. Translation gives CASSRGLAGFGEQYF.

Ten or more counts support this clonotype. The V and J genes are TRBV15 and TRBJ1-1; perhaps TRBD1 as D (5 bases). The CDR3 runs to 17 residues. The V end lost 0 bases, the J end lost 1 base, and 15 bases lay between the germline ends. CDR1 LNHNV and CDR2 YYDKDF come from the germline V gene (reference sequence). The CDR3 coding sequence is TGTGCCACCAGCAGAGATAATCTAGACAGATCGAACACTGAAGCTTTCTTT. Translated: CATSRDNLDRSNTEAFF.

This clonotype showed up many times. The chain links TRBV6-5 to TRBJ1-2; the match to TRBD1 covers 10 bases. Germline CDR1 and CDR2: MNHEY and SVGAGI. J lost 6 bases, V lost 4 bases, and 5 bases had no gene match. CDR3 size: 14 residues. The CDR3 spells CASSLTGGFHGYTF. In DNA, the CDR3 is TGTGCCAGCAGTTTGACAGGGGGCTTTCATGGCTACACCTTC.

In DNA, the CDR3 is TGTGCCAGTCGGCCGGGGCGCAATCAGCCCCAGCATTTT. Translated: CASRPGRNQPQHF. This chain joins TRBV19 and TRBJ1-5; possible D gene TRBD1, 5 bases. Germline CDR1 is LNHDA and CDR2 is SQIVND (reference sequence). The CDR3 runs to 13 residues. V was clipped by 8 bases and J by 2 bases, with 10 bases between them.

The table lists this clonotype with a few counts. The chain couples TRBV6-2 or TRBV6-3 to TRBJ2-7, with D perhaps TRBD2 (5 bases). Trimming took 8 bases from V and 2 from J, leaving 10 bases between them. Germline V gives CDR1 MNHEY, CDR2 SVGEGT. This CDR3 has 12 residues. The CDR3 bases are TGTGCCAGCGGGAGACCAACCTACGAGCAGTACTTC. Translating it yields CASGRPTYEQYF.

A few counts support this clonotype. CDR3 DNA sequence: TGTGCCAGCAGTTTCTCGACAGGCCAGTATGGCTACACCTTC. Protein: CASSFSTGQYGYTF. The chain employs TRBV27 and TRBJ1-2, with a weak D call TRBD1 (6 bases). Trimming pared 3 bases from V and 5 bases from J, leaving 13 bases between. The germline V gene has CDR1 MNHEY and CDR2 SMNVEV (reference sequence). The length of the CDR3 is 14 residues.

This clonotype was seen more than once but under ten times. The rearrangement links TRBV28 to TRBJ1-1; possibly TRBD1 for D (5 bases). The germline V gene has CDR1 MDHEN and CDR2 SYDVKM. This CDR3 is 14 amino acids long. Deletions cut 6 bases from V and 6 bases from J, with 17 bases between. Here the CDR3 reads CASSLMGVGAEAFF. For the CDR3, the DNA is TGTGCCAGCAGCCTCATGGGGGTAGGGGCTGAAGCTTTCTTT.

This sequence joins TRBV29-1 and TRBJ2-1, with TRBD1 matching 7 bases. This CDR3 has 13 residues. The J segment lost 5 bases and the V segment lost 7 bases, leaving 8 bases of the junction unmatched. Germline lookup yields CDR1 SQVTM and CDR2 ANQGSEA. CDR3 DNA sequence: TGCAGCGCACTGACAGGGTCCCACAATGAGCAGTTCTTC. Protein product: CSALTGSHNEQFF.

This clonotype was picked up a small number of times. V and J are TRBV7-6 and TRBJ1-1; D is unclear. This CDR3 has 13 residues. V was trimmed by 3 bases and J by 1 base, leaving 6 bases between them. Germline-derived CDR1 and CDR2 are SGHVS and FNYEAQ. CDR3 in amino acids: CASSFRENTEAFF. The CDR3 DNA follows: TGTGCCAGCAGCTTCAGAGAGAACACTGAAGCTTTCTTT.

The chain is built from TRBV10-3 and TRBJ2-1; 7 bases align to TRBD2. Germline loops: CDR1 ENHRY, CDR2 SYGVKD. This CDR3 contains 13 residues. The junction had 7 bases not matched to a gene; V was cut back by 4 bases and J by 10 bases. The CDR3 sequence: CAISGLAEDEQFF. The CDR3 bases are TGTGCCATCAGTGGGCTAGCGGAAGACGAGCAGTTCTTC.

This clonotype appeared a few times. J is TRBJ2-1 and V is TRBV20-1; 8 positions match TRBD2. Germline V gene data show CDR1 as DFQATT and CDR2 as SNEGSKA (reference sequence). This CDR3 has 16 amino acids. Trimming at V came to 7 bases and at J to 0 bases, leaving 11 bases not matched to a gene. The CDR3 here is CSVGGGRFISYNEQFF. The CDR3 nucleotides are TGCAGTGTTGGGGGCGGGAGGTTCATCTCCTACAATGAGCAGTTCTTC.

The V gene is TRBV6-1, the J gene TRBJ1-2; 7 nucleotides line up with TRBD1. The CDR3 has 16 amino acids. Per germline, CDR1 MNHNS and CDR2 SASEGT. The V gene end was trimmed by 1 base and the J gene end by 1 base; junction bases not matched to a gene: 6. In DNA form, the CDR3 reads TGTGCCAGCAGTGAAGAGAGGGGGCTGGATAACTATGGCTACACCTTC. Protein product: CASSEERGLDNYGYTF.

The V call is TRBV28, the J call TRBJ1-5; 9 nucleotides match TRBD1. The CDR3 consists of 15 residues. With V trimmed by 8 bases and J by 6 bases, 11 bases remained unmatched. Germline CDR1 reads MDHEN; CDR2 reads SYDVKM. CDR3 residues: CASGSVQGAFQPQHF. CDR3 nucleotide sequence: TGTGCCAGCGGTTCAGTACAGGGGGCTTTTCAGCCCCAGCATTTT.

In its sample, this clonotype was seen a few times. The chain combines TRBV20-1 with TRBJ2-7; D unclear. Trimming stripped 0 bases from V and 6 bases from J, with 9 bases between. Per germline, CDR1 DFQATT and CDR2 SNEGSKA (reference sequence). This CDR3 spans 12 amino acids. Written as DNA, the CDR3 is TGCAGTGCTAGAGAGGACCTTGTCGAGCAGTACTTC. It codes for CSAREDLVEQYF.

This chain connects TRBV6-1 to TRBJ2-7, with D perhaps being TRBD1 or TRBD2 (5 bases each). Trimming shortened V by 2 bases and J by 6 bases, and 26 bases separated the two germline ends. Germline V gene sequence: CDR1 MNHNS, CDR2 SASEGT. The CDR3 totals 18 residues. CDR3 DNA: TGTGCCAGCAGTGAACGAGGGGAAGGCGCGAGAGGGCCGGGCGAGCAGTACTTC. This sequence encodes CASSERGEGARGPGEQYF.

This clonotype was counted only a few times. The V and J genes are TRBV20-1 and TRBJ2-5; perhaps D is TRBD1 or TRBD2 (5 bases each). The CDR3 contains 13 residues. CDR1 DFQATT and CDR2 SNEGSKA come from the germline V gene (reference sequence). Trimming left V 5 bases short and J 5 bases short, with 15 bases between. Here the CDR3 DNA reads TGCAGTGCTCGTACCGGGACGTTGGAGACCCAGTACTTC. It encodes CSARTGTLETQYF.

This clonotype showed up many times. The chain employs TRBV3-1 and TRBJ2-1; no clear D. From germline, CDR1 is LGHDT and CDR2 YNNKEL (reference sequence). V was cut by 0 bases and J by 0 bases, with 6 bases left in between. This CDR3 has 15 amino acids. CDR3 region: CASSQDGLSYNEQFF. CDR3 nucleotide sequence: TGTGCCAGCAGCCAAGACGGTCTCTCCTACAATGAGCAGTTCTTC.

V is TRBV28 and J is TRBJ2-1; 9 bases line up with TRBD2. Germline CDR1 MDHEN, CDR2 SYDVKM. This CDR3 has 16 residues. V was pared by 5 bases and J by 7 bases, with 12 bases of the junction left unmatched. CDR3 amino acids: CASSPGGSGRRNEQFF. Written as DNA, the CDR3 is TGTGCCAGCAGTCCCGGTGGTAGCGGGAGAAGGAATGAGCAGTTCTTC. The entire variable domain, with the rest obtained from reference TRBV28 and TRBJ2-1, is as follows: DVKVTQSSRYLVKRTGEKVFLECVQDMDHENMFWYRQDPGLGLRLIYFSYDVKMKEKGDIPEGYSVSREKKERFSLILESASTNQTSMYLCASSPGGSGRRNEQFFGPGTRLTVL.

The chain uses TRBV10-3 and TRBJ1-1, with D possibly being TRBD1 (5 bases). CDR1 is ENHRY, CDR2 SYGVKD, per germline. The CDR3 spans 15 residues. Trimming removed 2 bases from V and 4 bases from J, with 14 bases in between. CDR3 protein: CAISEAQGRSTEAFF. CDR3 bases: TGTGCCATCAGTGAGGCCCAGGGTAGGAGCACTGAAGCTTTCTTT.

To note about this clonotype: A read error may be the cause here, since a much bigger clone is one base away. The chain couples TRBV27 to TRBJ2-5; 7 positions agree with TRBD1. CDR1 and CDR2 from the germline V gene are MNHEY and SMNVEV (reference sequence). After removal of 8 bases from V and 5 bases from J, the junction contained 8 bases not matched to a gene. The CDR3 is 13 residues long. The CDR3 reads CASAKTGDETQYF. The DNA of the CDR3 is TGTGCCAGCGCTAAAACAGGGGACGAGACCCAGTACTTC.

This clonotype appeared a few times. The V gene is TRBV7-2, the J gene TRBJ2-5; D unresolved. The germline gives CDR1 SGHTA, CDR2 FQGNSA. The CDR3 loop spans 14 amino acids. V lost 5 bases to trimming and J lost 5 bases, with 15 bases between them. CDR3 region: CASSPRRRTETQYF. The CDR3 bases are TGTGCCAGCAGCCCCCGACGGCGGACGGAGACCCAGTACTTC.